This TCR beta chain was obtained from a study of regulatory T cells in long-lasting Graves disease. Study-wide results and limits: Persistent Graves' patients showed less TCR diversity than newly diagnosed ones. Persistent disease favored TRBV28, TRBJ1-2 and TRBJ2-5.

This clonotype was seen many times. The antigen is unknown. The time point is: newly diagnosed GD, antithyroid drugs for less than 3 months. RNA extracted from PBMCs served as the sequencing template. Looked up from germline, CDR1 is MGHRA and CDR2 is YSYEKL. Germline trimming cut 0 bases from V and 2 bases from J; bases unmatched to any gene: 15. This CDR3 region has 19 residues. The TCR beta library used iRepertoire HTBI primers with Arm-PCR amplification of CDR3. In the study's own analysis: Segment identification across samples yielded 55 to 65 TRBV and some 13 TRBJ segments. TCRdb re-called the multiplex PCR reads through MiXCR, storing one row per CDR3 protein. The V and J calls reflect TCRdb's pipeline rather than the authors' work. The data show hundreds of thousands of distinct CDR3 sequences, with about a sixth seen just once and 22% held by the top ten.

The receptor's source is a female donor with Graves disease. Sequences were derived from peripheral blood mononuclear cells (PBMCs), sampled at new diagnosis, from a patient treated with antithyroid drugs. The chain couples TRBV4-1 to TRBJ2-7; 8 nucleotides match TRBD2. The CDR3 reads CASSQDRYSSGLATYEQYF. In DNA, the CDR3 is TGCGCCAGCAGCCAAGATCGGTACAGCAGCGGACTAGCTACCTACGAGCAGTACTTC.